The sequence of this T cell receptor beta chain was determined in a study of identical twins' blood T cells. This clonotype was found a few times. Its antigen is unknown. Six healthy women, forming three identical twin pairs, donated samples. Reared together, all three twin pairs probably met the same infectious agents and vaccines. In TCRdb, the 5' RACE reads were re-called with MiXCR into one record per CDR3 protein. The sample holds roughly 380,000 distinct CDR3 sequences, roughly 31% seen once. The germline gives CDR1 SQVTM, CDR2 ANQGSEA. Trimming took 4 bases from V and 3 from J; bases not matched to a gene: 4. This CDR3 contains 13 residues. Study-level results: Shared CDR3 clonotype counts tracked mainly the product of cloneset sizes.

The sequenced sample consisted of PBMCs. This sequence originates from a woman aged 18-55 years in good health. V gene TRBV29-1 combines with J gene TRBJ1-1, with 8 bases fitting TRBD1. The CDR3, as DNA: TGCAGCGTTGCCTACAGGGGGGACACTGAAGCTTTCTTT. It is translated as CSVAYRGDTEAFF.